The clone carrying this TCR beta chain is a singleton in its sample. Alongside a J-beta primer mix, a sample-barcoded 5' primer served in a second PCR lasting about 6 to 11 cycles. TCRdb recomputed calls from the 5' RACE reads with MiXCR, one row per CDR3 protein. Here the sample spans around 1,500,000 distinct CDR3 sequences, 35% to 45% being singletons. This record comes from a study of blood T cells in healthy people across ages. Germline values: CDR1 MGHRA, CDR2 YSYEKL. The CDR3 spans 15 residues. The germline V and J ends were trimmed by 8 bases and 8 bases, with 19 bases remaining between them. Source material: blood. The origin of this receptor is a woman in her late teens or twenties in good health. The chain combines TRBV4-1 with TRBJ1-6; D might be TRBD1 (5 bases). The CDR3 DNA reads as TGCGCCAGCCGTGCCCTAAAGGGGATAGATTCACCCCTCCACTTT. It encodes CASRALKGIDSPLHF.